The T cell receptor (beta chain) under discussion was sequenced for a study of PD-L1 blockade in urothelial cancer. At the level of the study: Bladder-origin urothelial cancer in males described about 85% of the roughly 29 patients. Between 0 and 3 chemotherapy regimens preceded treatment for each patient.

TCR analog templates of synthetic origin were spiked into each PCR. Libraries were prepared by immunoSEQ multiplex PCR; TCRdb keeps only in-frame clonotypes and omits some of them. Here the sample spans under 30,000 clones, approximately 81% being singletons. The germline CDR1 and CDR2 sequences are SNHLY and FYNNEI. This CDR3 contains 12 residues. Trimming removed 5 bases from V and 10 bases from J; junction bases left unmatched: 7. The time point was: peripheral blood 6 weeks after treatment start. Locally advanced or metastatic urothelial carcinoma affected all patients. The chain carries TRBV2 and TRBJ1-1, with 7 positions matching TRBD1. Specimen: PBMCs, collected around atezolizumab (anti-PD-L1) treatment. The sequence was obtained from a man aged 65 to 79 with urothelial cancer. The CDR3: CASSRQGGGAFF. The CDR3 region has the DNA TGTGCCAGCAGTAGGCAGGGGGGTGGAGCTTTCTTT.